This record concerns one T cell receptor beta chain sequence. Possible read error: a much larger clone is one base away. A read error is likely, as this CDR3 ends without the conserved phenylalanine or tryptophan. This sample stems from a study of prognosis after radiotherapy for stage I lung cancer. Amplification of the TCR beta CDR3 (from genomic DNA) was done by two-round multiplex PCR. Specific primers for each TRBV and TRBJ gene were what first-round PCR used. TCRdb reanalysed the multiplex PCR reads using MiXCR and keeps one entry per CDR3 protein. The sample has some 28,000 distinct CDR3 sequences, around 30% seen once. Each of the patients had no lymph node involvement on CT and PET/CT and no prior chemotherapy, radiotherapy or other malignancies. CDR3 length: 14 amino acids. Losses at the gene ends were 4 bases for V and 5 bases for J; bases not matched to a gene: 5. Germline values: CDR1 MGHRA, CDR2 YSYEKL.

The chain combines TRBV4-1 with TRBJ1-2; 9 nucleotides match TRBD1. Sequencing used PBMCs, obtained before or after stereotactic body radiation therapy (not recorded which). The sequence was collected from a donor of 50 years or more with non-small cell lung cancer. Here the CDR3 DNA reads TGCGCCAGCAGCCCCCTCGGACAGGGGTATGGCTACACCCTC. It is translated as CASSPLGQGYGYTL.